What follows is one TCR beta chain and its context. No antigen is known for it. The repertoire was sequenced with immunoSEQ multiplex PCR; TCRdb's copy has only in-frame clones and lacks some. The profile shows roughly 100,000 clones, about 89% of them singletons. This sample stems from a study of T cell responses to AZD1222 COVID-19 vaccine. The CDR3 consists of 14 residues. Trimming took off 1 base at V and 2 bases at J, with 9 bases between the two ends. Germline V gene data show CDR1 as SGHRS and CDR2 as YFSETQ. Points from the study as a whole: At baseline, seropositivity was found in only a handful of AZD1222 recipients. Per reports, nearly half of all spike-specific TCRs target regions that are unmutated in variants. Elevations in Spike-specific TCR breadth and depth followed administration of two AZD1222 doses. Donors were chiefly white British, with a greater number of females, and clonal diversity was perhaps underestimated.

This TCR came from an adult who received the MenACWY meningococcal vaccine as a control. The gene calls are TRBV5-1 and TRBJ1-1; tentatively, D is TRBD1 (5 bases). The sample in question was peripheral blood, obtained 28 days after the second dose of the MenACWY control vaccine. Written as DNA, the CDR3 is TGCGCCAGCAGCTTGTACCAGGGAAACACTGAAGCTTTCTTT. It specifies CASSLYQGNTEAFF.